Listed below are T cell receptor beta chains from one sample, sequenced in a study of T cells in Graves' hyperthyroidism and ophthalmopathy. TCRdb independently ran MiXCR on the multiplex PCR reads; one entry per CDR3 protein. The sample carries some 700,000 distinct CDR3 sequences, 15% to 20% recorded once. Sequenced: blood. The receptor set was obtained from a man in his fifties or sixties with Graves' hyperthyroidism. CDR3s include the opening cysteine and the closing phenylalanine or tryptophan. The order of the fields is V gene, D gene, J gene, CDR3 protein. A D gene is named only where the DNA matches it firmly.

V gene: TRBV30; D gene: TRBD2; J gene: TRBJ2-1; CDR3 protein: CAWSGGRAVEQFF
V gene: TRBV6-2/TRBV6-3; D gene: NA; J gene: TRBJ2-7; CDR3 protein: CASSSIHYEQYF
V gene: TRBV6-1; D gene: NA; J gene: TRBJ1-2; CDR3 protein: CASRSGIGDTF
V gene: TRBV7-2; D gene: TRBD1; J gene: TRBJ2-7; CDR3 protein: CASSPDRAGQYF
V gene: TRBV28; D gene: TRBD1; J gene: TRBJ1-2; CDR3 protein: CASSPGQGDARKYGYTF
V gene: TRBV5-1; D gene: TRBD2; J gene: TRBJ2-4; CDR3 protein: CASSVLAGGPETVQYF
V gene: TRBV6-1; D gene: NA; J gene: TRBJ1-4; CDR3 protein: CAGARGPNEKLFF
V gene: TRBV9; D gene: NA; J gene: TRBJ2-2; CDR3 protein: CASSVTGFNTGELFF
V gene: TRBV30; D gene: NA; J gene: TRBJ2-6; CDR3 protein: CACATGFGANVLTF
V gene: TRBV28; D gene: TRBD1; J gene: TRBJ1-6; CDR3 protein: CASSPNRGSYNSPLHF
V gene: TRBV28; D gene: TRBD2; J gene: TRBJ2-5; CDR3 protein: CASRRPGLADQETQYF
V gene: TRBV7-9; D gene: NA; J gene: TRBJ1-3; CDR3 protein: CASSLGNSFSGNTIYF
V gene: TRBV3-1; D gene: TRBD1; J gene: TRBJ2-3; CDR3 protein: CASSQLRGPDTQYF
V gene: TRBV3-1; D gene: NA; J gene: TRBJ1-1; CDR3 protein: CASSLRDTGGTEAFF
V gene: TRBV7-8; D gene: TRBD1; J gene: TRBJ1-4; CDR3 protein: CASSSHIQGVPRGEKLFF